This TCR beta chain appears in the sequencing data of a study of T cells after yellow fever vaccination. The study's findings and limits: From the bulk population, abundant clonotypes could contaminate and appear within FACS-sorted repertoires.

The sample holds a few counts of this clonotype. J lost 5 bases, V lost 5 bases, and 7 bases had no gene match. CDR3 length equals 14 residues. Germline CDR1 and CDR2: LNHDA and SQIVND (reference sequence). TCRdb reprocessed the 5' RACE reads with MiXCR, giving one entry per CDR3 protein. The data contain 100,000 or so distinct CDR3 sequences, 8.9% of them singletons. The origin of this receptor is a man aged 18 to 35 who received the YFV17D yellow fever vaccine. V is TRBV19 and J is TRBJ2-7; 9 bases agree with TRBD1. The sample consisted of CD8+ T cells not binding an NS4B(214-222) dextramer, sorted from PBMCs, taken approximately 15 days after the first yellow fever vaccination. CDR3 sequence (DNA): TGTGCCAGTAGTTACGGACAGGGGTCCAACGAGCAGTACTTC. Amino acid sequence: CASSYGQGSNEQYF.